Listed below are T cell receptor beta chains from one sample, sequenced in a study of OX40 agonist ivuxolimab in advanced cancers. The assay was immunoSEQ multiplex PCR, and TCRdb's table has in-frame clones only and misses some. This sample carries tens of thousands of clones, about four fifths of them seen once, and the ten largest clones take roughly 26%. The specimen was CD4+ or CD8+ T cells sorted from blood, collected in a trial of the OX40 agonist ivuxolimab. The receptors were sampled from an adult with an advanced solid tumor such as melanoma, head and neck, liver or kidney cancer. CDR3s include the opening cysteine and the closing phenylalanine or tryptophan. Fields, in order: J gene, D gene, CDR3 length, clone size, V gene, CDR3 DNA, CDR3 protein. D genes are given only for firm matches. Not all rows give a size; the values are once, few, many and, for expanded clones, a class.

J: TRBJ2-2; D: TRBD1; length: 16; size: NA; V: TRBV9; DNA: TGTGCCAGCAGCGTAGACCCCGACAGGGGGGCCGGGGAGCTGTTTTTT; CDR3: CASSVDPDRGAGELFF
J: TRBJ1-1; D: TRBD1; length: 16; size: few; V: TRBV11-2; DNA: TGTGCCAGCAGCCCCCATGGAGGGGGCTTGGGCACTGAAGCTTTCTTT; CDR3: CASSPHGGGLGTEAFF
J: TRBJ1-2; D: NA; length: 15; size: NA; V: TRBV5-6; DNA: TGTGCCAGCAGCTTTGGATCGGGGAAATACGATGGCTACACCTTC; CDR3: CASSFGSGKYDGYTF
J: TRBJ2-1; D: TRBD2; length: 16; size: few; V: TRBV6-1; DNA: TGTGCCAGCAGTGGCCCGGGGGGACTTCCTAACAATGAGCAGTTCTTC; CDR3: CASSGPGGLPNNEQFF
J: TRBJ1-5; D: NA; length: 16; size: NA; V: TRBV30; DNA: TGTGCCTGGAGTTTCGGGGACCTCTATAGCAATCAGCCCCAGCATTTT; CDR3: CAWSFGDLYSNQPQHF
J: TRBJ2-7; D: TRBD1; length: 17; size: NA; V: TRBV5-6; DNA: TGTGCCAGCAGCCATGAAACTTACAGGGGTTTTTACTACGAGCAGTACTTC; CDR3: CASSHETYRGFYYEQYF
J: TRBJ1-2; D: NA; length: 14; size: many; V: TRBV27; DNA: TGTGCCAGCGGCGCGGAGGGTATCCACTATGGCTACACCTTC; CDR3: CASGAEGIHYGYTF
J: TRBJ1-1; D: NA; length: 10; size: NA; V: TRBV29-1; DNA: TGCAGCGTTGACCACACTGAAGCTTTCTTT; CDR3: CSVDHTEAFF
J: TRBJ1-5; D: NA; length: 13; size: NA; V: TRBV11-3; DNA: TGTGCCAGCACCGTGGGCGGCAATCAGCCCCAGCATTTT; CDR3: CASTVGGNQPQHF
J: TRBJ2-1; D: TRBD2; length: 12; size: NA; V: TRBV6-1; DNA: TGTGCCAGCAGTGCCGGGACTAGCGAGCAGTTCTTC; CDR3: CASSAGTSEQFF
J: TRBJ1-1; D: NA; length: 14; size: NA; V: TRBV29-1; DNA: TGCAGCGTTGAAGTGTCAGGGGTCGCCACTGAAGCTTTCTTT; CDR3: CSVEVSGVATEAFF
J: TRBJ2-5; D: NA; length: 14; size: NA; V: TRBV15; DNA: TGTGCCACCAGCCCACAGGACAGAAAAGAGACCCAGTACTTC; CDR3: CATSPQDRKETQYF
J: TRBJ2-7; D: TRBD2; length: 18; size: NA; V: TRBV7-8; DNA: TGTGCCAGCAGCCCAGTCGGAGAAGGGACTAGCGTCCCATACGAGCAGTACTTC; CDR3: CASSPVGEGTSVPYEQYF
J: TRBJ2-1; D: TRBD2; length: 17; size: NA; V: TRBV27; DNA: TGTGCCAGCAGCTTGGGGATAGCGGGATCGGCCTACAATGAGCAGTTCTTC; CDR3: CASSLGIAGSAYNEQFF
J: TRBJ2-7; D: NA; length: 14; size: NA; V: TRBV6-5; DNA: TGTGCCAGCAGTTACTCAGCAGGGGCCTACGAGCAGTACTTC; CDR3: CASSYSAGAYEQYF
J: TRBJ2-5; D: NA; length: 16; size: NA; V: TRBV5-8; DNA: TGTGCCAGCAGCTTGGGGACAGCGTCCTACCAAGAGACCCAGTACTTC; CDR3: CASSLGTASYQETQYF
J: TRBJ1-6; D: NA; length: 15; size: NA; V: TRBV4-2; DNA: TGTGCCAGCAGCCAAGATCGCAGGGACGATTCACCCCTCCACTTT; CDR3: CASSQDRRDDSPLHF
J: TRBJ1-1; D: NA; length: 13; size: NA; V: TRBV5-5; DNA: TGTGCCAGCAGCTTGTGGGCGAACACTGAAGCTTTCTTT; CDR3: CASSLWANTEAFF
J: TRBJ1-6; D: TRBD1; length: 16; size: once; V: TRBV11-2; DNA: TGTGCCAGCAGCTCCAGGGGGCCCTCCTATAATTCACCCCTCCACTTT; CDR3: CASSSRGPSYNSPLHF
J: TRBJ1-1; D: NA; length: 13; size: NA; V: TRBV7-9; DNA: TGTGCCAGCAGCTTATACCTGAACACTGAAGCTTTCTTT; CDR3: CASSLYLNTEAFF
J: TRBJ1-1; D: NA; length: 15; size: NA; V: TRBV7-8; DNA: TGTGCCAGCAGCTTGAACCGGGGCGGGAACACTGAAGCTTTCTTT; CDR3: CASSLNRGGNTEAFF
J: TRBJ2-7; D: NA; length: 13; size: NA; V: TRBV5-5; DNA: TGTGCCAGCAGCTTGGGGGCGGACTACGAGCAGTACTTC; CDR3: CASSLGADYEQYF
J: TRBJ1-1; D: TRBD1; length: 15; size: few; V: TRBV19; DNA: TGTGCCAGTAGTCTGGGGACAGGCTTGAACACTGAAGCTTTCTTT; CDR3: CASSLGTGLNTEAFF
J: TRBJ2-5; D: TRBD1; length: 13; size: NA; V: TRBV11-3; DNA: TGTGCCAGCAGCCGGACAGGGGGTGAGACCCAGTACTTC; CDR3: CASSRTGGETQYF
J: TRBJ2-1; D: TRBD1; length: 13; size: NA; V: TRBV4-1; DNA: TGCGCCAGCAGCCGACAGGGGTCCAATGAGCAGTTCTTC; CDR3: CASSRQGSNEQFF
J: TRBJ2-5; D: NA; length: 18; size: NA; V: TRBV21-1; DNA: TGTGCCAGCAGCAAAGTACTTTGGCTAGCGGGAACCAAGGAGACCCAGTACTTC; CDR3: CASSKVLWLAGTKETQYF
J: TRBJ1-5; D: NA; length: 15; size: NA; V: TRBV6-5; DNA: TGTGCCAGCAGTTACGAGGGGCCGGGGAGTCAGCCCCAGCATTTT; CDR3: CASSYEGPGSQPQHF
J: TRBJ1-1; D: NA; length: 14; size: NA; V: TRBV4-1; DNA: TGCGCCAGCAGCCAAGATCCCCGAGCTTATGAAGCTTTCTTT; CDR3: CASSQDPRAYEAFF
J: TRBJ1-4; D: NA; length: 15; size: NA; V: TRBV6-6; DNA: TGTGCCAGCAGCCCAGGATCCCCTGGAGGTGAAAAACTGTTTTTT; CDR3: CASSPGSPGGEKLFF
J: TRBJ1-6; D: NA; length: 15; size: NA; V: TRBV13; DNA: TGTGCCAGCAGCTTCGGGAGCTCCTATAATTCACCCCTCCACTTT; CDR3: CASSFGSSYNSPLHF
J: TRBJ1-3; D: NA; length: 14; size: NA; V: TRBV7-6; DNA: TGTGCCAGCAGCTTAGGGGGGAGTCTTAACACCATATATTTT; CDR3: CASSLGGSLNTIYF
J: TRBJ1-4; D: NA; length: 13; size: NA; V: TRBV6-5; DNA: TGTGCCAGCAGTTACTCGATCAGGGGAAAACTGTTTTTT; CDR3: CASSYSIRGKLFF
J: TRBJ2-1; D: TRBD2; length: 18; size: once; V: TRBV4-1; DNA: TGCGCCAGCAGCCATCCACGGACTAGCGGGGGGGCCTACAATGAGCAGTTCTTC; CDR3: CASSHPRTSGGAYNEQFF
J: TRBJ2-2; D: NA; length: 11; size: few; V: TRBV10-2; DNA: TGCGCCAGCAGTCGGACCGGGGAGCTGTTTTTT; CDR3: CASSRTGELFF
J: TRBJ2-5; D: TRBD2; length: 17; size: NA; V: TRBV7-9; DNA: TGTGCCAGCAGCTCCTGGGGACTAGCGGGAGAGGGGGAGACCCAGTACTTC; CDR3: CASSSWGLAGEGETQYF
J: TRBJ2-7; D: TRBD2; length: 18; size: NA; V: TRBV10-3; DNA: TGTGCCATCAGTGACCTCGGACTAGCGGGTCGAAGCTCCTACGAGCAGTACTTC; CDR3: CAISDLGLAGRSSYEQYF
J: TRBJ2-7; D: TRBD1; length: 16; size: NA; V: TRBV7-8; DNA: TGTGCCAGCAGCTTAGAACGGGGACAGAGCTCCTACGAGCAGTACTTC; CDR3: CASSLERGQSSYEQYF
J: TRBJ2-3; D: NA; length: 16; size: NA; V: TRBV19; DNA: TGTGCCAGTAGTATAAGTGCAGCCCCGGTAGAGAATACGCAGTATTTT; CDR3: CASSISAAPVENTQYF
J: TRBJ2-7; D: TRBD1; length: 15; size: NA; V: TRBV11-3; DNA: TGTGCCAGCAGCCTGGGACAGGGTTACTCCTACGAGCAGTACTTC; CDR3: CASSLGQGYSYEQYF
J: TRBJ2-1; D: TRBD1; length: 15; size: NA; V: TRBV9; DNA: TGTGCCAGCAGGAGGGACAGCGACTCCTACAATGAGCAGTTCTTC; CDR3: CASRRDSDSYNEQFF
J: TRBJ2-7; D: NA; length: 14; size: once; V: TRBV5-8; DNA: TGTGCCAGCAGCTCAAGGGACTGGCACTACGAGCAGTACTTC; CDR3: CASSSRDWHYEQYF
J: TRBJ2-7; D: NA; length: 13; size: NA; V: TRBV6-6; DNA: TGTGCCAGCAGTGACTCAGAGGACTACGAGCAGTACTTC; CDR3: CASSDSEDYEQYF